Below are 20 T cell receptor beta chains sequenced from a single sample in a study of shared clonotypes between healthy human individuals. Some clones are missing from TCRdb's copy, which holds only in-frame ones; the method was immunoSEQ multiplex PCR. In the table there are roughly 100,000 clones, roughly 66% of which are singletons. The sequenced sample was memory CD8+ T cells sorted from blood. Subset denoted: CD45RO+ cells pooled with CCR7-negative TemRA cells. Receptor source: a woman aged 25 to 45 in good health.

The CDR3: CASSLQGAETQYF. CDR3 bases: TGTGCCAGCAGCCTACAGGGGGCGGAGACCCAGTACTTC. The V and J genes are TRBV5-8 and TRBJ2-5, with 9 nucleotides matching TRBD1. V dropped 4 bases and J dropped 5; count of bases not matched to a gene: 3. Germline lookup yields CDR1 SGHTS and CDR2 YDEGEE. This CDR3 region has 13 residues. Supplemented by reference TRBV5-8 and TRBJ2-5, the full variable domain reads EAGVTQSPTHLIKTRGQQATLRCSPISGHTSVYWYQQALGLGLQFLLWYDEGEERNRGNFPPRFSGRQFPNYSSELNVNALELEDSALYLCASSLQGAETQYFGPGTRLLVL.

Here the CDR3 DNA reads TGTGCCAGCAGTTGGGGGGGCGGGAGAGGGTCCTACGAGCAGTACTTC. It is translated as CASSWGGGRGSYEQYF. This sequence joins TRBV28 and TRBJ2-7; the D gene is possibly TRBD2 (7 bases). The ends were cut back, 4 bases at V and 1 base at J, with 17 bases in the middle. The CDR3 has 16 residues. Germline lookup yields CDR1 MDHEN and CDR2 SYDVKM.

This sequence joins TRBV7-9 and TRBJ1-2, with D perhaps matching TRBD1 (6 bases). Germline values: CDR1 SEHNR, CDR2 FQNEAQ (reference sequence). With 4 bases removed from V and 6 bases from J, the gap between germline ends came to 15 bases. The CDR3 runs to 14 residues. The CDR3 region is CASSSPQGTHGYTF. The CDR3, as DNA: TGTGCCAGCAGCTCACCTCAGGGGACTCATGGCTACACCTTC.

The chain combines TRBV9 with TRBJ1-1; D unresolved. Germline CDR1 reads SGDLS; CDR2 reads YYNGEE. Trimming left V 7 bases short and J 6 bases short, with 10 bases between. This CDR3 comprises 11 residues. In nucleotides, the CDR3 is TGTGCCAGCTCTAATCTGCCTGAAGCTTTCTTT. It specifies CASSNLPEAFF. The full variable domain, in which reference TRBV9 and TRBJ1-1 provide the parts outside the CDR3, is DSGVTQTPKHLITATGQRVTLRCSPRSGDLSVYWYQQSLDQGLQFLIQYYNGEERAKGNILERFSAQQFPDLHSELNLSSLELGDSALYFCASSNLPEAFFGQGTRLTVV.

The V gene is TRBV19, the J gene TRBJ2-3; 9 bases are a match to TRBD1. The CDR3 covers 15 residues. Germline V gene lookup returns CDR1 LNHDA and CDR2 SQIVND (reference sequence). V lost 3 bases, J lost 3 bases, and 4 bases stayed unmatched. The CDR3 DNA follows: TGTGCCAGTAGTATTGGACAGGGGTGGACAGATACGCAGTATTTT. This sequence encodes CASSIGQGWTDTQYF.

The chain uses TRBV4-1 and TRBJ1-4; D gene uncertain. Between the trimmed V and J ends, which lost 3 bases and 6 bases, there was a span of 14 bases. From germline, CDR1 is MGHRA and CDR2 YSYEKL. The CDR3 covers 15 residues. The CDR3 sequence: CASSHSGTADEKLFF. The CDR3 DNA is TGCGCCAGCAGCCACTCGGGAACAGCGGATGAAAAACTGTTTTTT.

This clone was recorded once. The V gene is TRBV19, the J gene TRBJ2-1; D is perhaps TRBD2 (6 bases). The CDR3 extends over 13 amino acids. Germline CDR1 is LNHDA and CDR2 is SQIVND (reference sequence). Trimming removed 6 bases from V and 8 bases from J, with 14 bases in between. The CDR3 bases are TGTGCCAGTAGGGGGGGACGTGTCCATGAGCAGTTCTTC. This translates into CASRGGRVHEQFF.

The CDR3 nucleotides read TGTGCCAGCGGCCAAGCCTCCCTCTTCACAGATACGCAGTATTTT. Translating gives CASGQASLFTDTQYF. The chain joins TRBV6-1 to TRBJ2-3; no firm D call. In germline, CDR1 is MNHNS, CDR2 SASEGT. The CDR3 spans 15 residues. V lost 8 bases to trimming and J lost 2 bases, with 17 bases between them.

The CDR3 region is CATSAGGHSPLHF. In DNA form, the CDR3 reads TGTGCCACCTCCGCCGGGGGTCATTCACCCCTCCACTTT. The J gene is TRBJ1-6, the V gene TRBV25-1, with a tentative D call TRBD1 (5 bases). There are 13 residues in the CDR3. Germline V CDR1 and CDR2: MGHDK, SYGVNS. The V end lost 10 bases, the J end lost 8 bases, and 15 bases lay between the germline ends. Full variable domain (missing parts from reference TRBV25-1 and TRBJ1-6): EADIYQTPRYLVIGTGKKITLECSQTMGHDKMYWYQQDPGMELHLIHYSYGVNSTEKGDLSSESTVSRIRTEHFPLTLESARPSHTSQYLCATSAGGHSPLHFGNGTRLTVT.

CDR3 residues: CASSLASGPGSYGYTF. The CDR3 DNA is TGTGCCAGCAGCTTAGCGTCCGGGCCAGGCTCTTATGGCTACACCTTC. The chain employs TRBV7-8 and TRBJ1-2; D is unresolved. The germline V gene encodes CDR1 SGHVS and CDR2 FQNEAQ. Trimming stripped 0 bases from V and 5 bases from J, with 16 bases between. This CDR3 comprises 16 residues. The variable domain in full, with the rest retrieved from reference TRBV7-8 and TRBJ1-2, is GAGVSQSPRYKVAKRGQDVALRCDPISGHVSLFWYQQALGQGPEFLTYFQNEAQLDKSGLPSDRFFAERPEGSVSTLKIQRTQQEDSAVYLCASSLASGPGSYGYTFGSGTRLTVV.

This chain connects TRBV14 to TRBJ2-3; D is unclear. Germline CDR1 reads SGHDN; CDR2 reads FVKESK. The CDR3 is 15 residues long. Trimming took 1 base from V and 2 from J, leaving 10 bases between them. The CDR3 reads CASSQAALYTDTQYF. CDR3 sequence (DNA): TGTGCCAGCAGCCAAGCCGCCCTATACACAGATACGCAGTATTTT.

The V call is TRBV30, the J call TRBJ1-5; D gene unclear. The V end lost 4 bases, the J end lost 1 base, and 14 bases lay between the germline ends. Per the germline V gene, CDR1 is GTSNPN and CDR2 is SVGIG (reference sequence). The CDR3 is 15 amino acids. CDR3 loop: CAWTRAEGSNQPQHF. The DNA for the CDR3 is TGTGCCTGGACCCGGGCCGAGGGCAGCAATCAGCCCCAGCATTTT.

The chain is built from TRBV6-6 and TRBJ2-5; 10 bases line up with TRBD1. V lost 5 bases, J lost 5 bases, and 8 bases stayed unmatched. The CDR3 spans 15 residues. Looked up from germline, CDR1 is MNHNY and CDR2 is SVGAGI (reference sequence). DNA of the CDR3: TGTGCCAGCAGTCTTGGGACAGGGGAGGTGGAGACCCAGTACTTC. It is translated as CASSLGTGEVETQYF.

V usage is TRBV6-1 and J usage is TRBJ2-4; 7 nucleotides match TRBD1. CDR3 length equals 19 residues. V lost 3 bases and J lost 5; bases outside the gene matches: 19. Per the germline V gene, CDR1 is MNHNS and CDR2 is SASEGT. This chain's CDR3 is CASSEYDRARLGNQNIQYF. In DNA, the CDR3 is TGTGCCAGCAGTGAGTACGACAGGGCCAGGCTCGGAAACCAAAACATTCAGTACTTC.

Here the CDR3 reads CASSLYHGYEQYF. The CDR3 DNA reads as TGTGCCAGCAGCTTGTACCACGGCTACGAGCAGTACTTC. The V call is TRBV5-4, the J call TRBJ2-7; D ambiguous. V dropped 1 base and J dropped 3 bases, with 8 bases sitting between them. In germline, CDR1 is SGHNT, CDR2 YYREEE (reference sequence). This CDR3 is 13 amino acids long. Full variable domain (rest looked up from reference TRBV5-4 and TRBJ2-7): ETGVTQSPTHLIKTRGQQVTLRCSSQSGHNTVSWYQQALGQGPQFIFQYYREEENGRGNFPPRFSGLQFPNYSSELNVNALELDDSALYLCASSLYHGYEQYFGPGTRLTVT.

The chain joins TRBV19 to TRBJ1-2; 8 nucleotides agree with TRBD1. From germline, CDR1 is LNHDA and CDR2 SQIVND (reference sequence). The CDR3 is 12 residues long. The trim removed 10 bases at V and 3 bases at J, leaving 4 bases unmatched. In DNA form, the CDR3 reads TGTGCCACCGGGACAGGCTACTATGGCTACACCTTC. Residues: CATGTGYYGYTF.

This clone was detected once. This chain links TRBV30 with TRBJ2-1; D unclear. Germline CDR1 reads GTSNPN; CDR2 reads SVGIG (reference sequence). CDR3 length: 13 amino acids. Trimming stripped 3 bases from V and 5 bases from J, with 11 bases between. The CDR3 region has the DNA TGTGCCTGGAGCCTGGGAATGAACAATGAGCAGTTCTTC. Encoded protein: CAWSLGMNNEQFF.

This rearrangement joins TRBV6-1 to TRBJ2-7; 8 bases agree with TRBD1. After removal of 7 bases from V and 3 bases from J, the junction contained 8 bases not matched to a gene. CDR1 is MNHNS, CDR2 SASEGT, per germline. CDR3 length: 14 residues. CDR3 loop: CASKTGTGLYEQYF. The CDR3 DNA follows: TGTGCCAGCAAAACCGGGACAGGACTCTACGAGCAGTACTTC.

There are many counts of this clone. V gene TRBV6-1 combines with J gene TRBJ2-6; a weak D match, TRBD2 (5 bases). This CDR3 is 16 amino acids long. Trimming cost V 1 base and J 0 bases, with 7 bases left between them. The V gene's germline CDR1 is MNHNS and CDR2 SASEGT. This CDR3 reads CASSEDEGSGANVLTF. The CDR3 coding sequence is TGTGCCAGCAGTGAAGATGAGGGCTCTGGGGCCAACGTCCTGACTTTC.

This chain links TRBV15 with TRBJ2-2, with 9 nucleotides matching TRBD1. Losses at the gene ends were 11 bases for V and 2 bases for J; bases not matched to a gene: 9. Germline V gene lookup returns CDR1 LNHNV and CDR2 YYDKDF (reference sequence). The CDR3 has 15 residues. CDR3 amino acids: CASADRGNNTGELFF. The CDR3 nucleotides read TGTGCCTCCGCGGACAGGGGAAATAACACCGGGGAGCTGTTTTTT.